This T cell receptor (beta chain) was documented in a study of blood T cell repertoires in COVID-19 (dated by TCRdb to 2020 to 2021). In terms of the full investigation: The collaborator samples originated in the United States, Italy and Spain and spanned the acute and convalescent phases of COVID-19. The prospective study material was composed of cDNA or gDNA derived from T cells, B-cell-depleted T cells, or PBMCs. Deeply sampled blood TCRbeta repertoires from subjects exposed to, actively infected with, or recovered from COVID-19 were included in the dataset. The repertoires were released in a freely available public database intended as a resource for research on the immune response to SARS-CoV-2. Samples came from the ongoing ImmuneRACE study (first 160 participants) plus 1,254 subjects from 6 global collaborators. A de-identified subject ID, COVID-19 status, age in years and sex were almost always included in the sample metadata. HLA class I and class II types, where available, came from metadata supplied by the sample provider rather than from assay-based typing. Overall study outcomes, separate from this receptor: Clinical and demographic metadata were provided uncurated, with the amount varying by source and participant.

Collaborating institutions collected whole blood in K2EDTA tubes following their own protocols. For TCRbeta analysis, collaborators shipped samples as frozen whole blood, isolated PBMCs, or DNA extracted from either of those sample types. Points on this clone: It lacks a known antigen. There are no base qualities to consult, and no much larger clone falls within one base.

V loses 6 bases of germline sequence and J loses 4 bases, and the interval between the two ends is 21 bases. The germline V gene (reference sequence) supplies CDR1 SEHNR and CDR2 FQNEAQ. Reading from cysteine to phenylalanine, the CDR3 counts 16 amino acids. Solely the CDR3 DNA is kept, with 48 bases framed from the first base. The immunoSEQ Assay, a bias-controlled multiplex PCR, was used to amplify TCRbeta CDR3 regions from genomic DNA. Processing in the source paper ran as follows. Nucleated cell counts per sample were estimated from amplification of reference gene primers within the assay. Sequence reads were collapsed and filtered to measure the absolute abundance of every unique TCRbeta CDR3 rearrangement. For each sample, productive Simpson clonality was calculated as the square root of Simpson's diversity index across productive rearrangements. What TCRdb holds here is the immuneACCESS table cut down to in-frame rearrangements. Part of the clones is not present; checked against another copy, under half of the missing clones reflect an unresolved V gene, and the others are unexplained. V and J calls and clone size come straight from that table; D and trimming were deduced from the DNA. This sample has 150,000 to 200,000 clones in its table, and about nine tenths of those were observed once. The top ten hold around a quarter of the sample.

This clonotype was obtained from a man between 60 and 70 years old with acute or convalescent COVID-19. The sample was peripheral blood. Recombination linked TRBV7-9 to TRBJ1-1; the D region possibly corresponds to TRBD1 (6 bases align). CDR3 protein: CASSRPYRELGTEAFF. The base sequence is TGTGCCAGCAGTCGTCCTTACAGGGAACTCGGCACTGAAGCTTTCTTT.